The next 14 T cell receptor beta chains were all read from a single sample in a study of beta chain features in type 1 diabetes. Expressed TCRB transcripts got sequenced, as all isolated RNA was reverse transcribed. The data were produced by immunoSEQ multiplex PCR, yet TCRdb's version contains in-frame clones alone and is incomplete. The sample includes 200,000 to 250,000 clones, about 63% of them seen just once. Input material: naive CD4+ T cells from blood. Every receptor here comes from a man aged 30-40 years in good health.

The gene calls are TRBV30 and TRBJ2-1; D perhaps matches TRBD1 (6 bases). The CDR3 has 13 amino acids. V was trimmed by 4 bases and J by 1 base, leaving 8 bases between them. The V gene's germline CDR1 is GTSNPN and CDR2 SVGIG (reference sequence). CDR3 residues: CAWNQGSYNEQFF. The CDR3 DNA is TGTGCCTGGAACCAGGGGTCCTACAATGAGCAGTTCTTC.

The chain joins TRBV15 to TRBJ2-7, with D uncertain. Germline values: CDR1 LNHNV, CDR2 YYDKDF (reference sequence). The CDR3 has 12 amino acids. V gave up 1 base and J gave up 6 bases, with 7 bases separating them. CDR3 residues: CATSRALGEQYF. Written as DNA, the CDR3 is TGTGCCACCAGCAGAGCCCTCGGCGAGCAGTACTTC.

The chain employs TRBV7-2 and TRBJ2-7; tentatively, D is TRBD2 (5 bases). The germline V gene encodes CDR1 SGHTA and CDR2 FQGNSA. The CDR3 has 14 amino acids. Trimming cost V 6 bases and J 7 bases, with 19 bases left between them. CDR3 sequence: CASSLSELAREQYF. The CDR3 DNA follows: TGTGCCAGCAGTTTGTCGGAGCTAGCTCGAGAGCAGTACTTC. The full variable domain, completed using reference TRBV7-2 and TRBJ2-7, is GAGVSQSPSNKVTEKGKDVELRCDPISGHTALYWYRQSLGQGLEFLIYFQGNSAPDKSGLPSDRFSAERTGGSVSTLTIQRTQQEDSAVYLCASSLSELAREQYFGPGTRLTVT.

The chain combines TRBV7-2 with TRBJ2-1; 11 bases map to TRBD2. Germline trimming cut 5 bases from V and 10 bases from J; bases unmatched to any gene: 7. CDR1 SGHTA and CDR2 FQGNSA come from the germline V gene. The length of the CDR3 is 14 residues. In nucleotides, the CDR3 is TGTGCCAGCAGCCCTAGCGGGGGGCGCGGGGAGCAGTTCTTC. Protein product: CASSPSGGRGEQFF.

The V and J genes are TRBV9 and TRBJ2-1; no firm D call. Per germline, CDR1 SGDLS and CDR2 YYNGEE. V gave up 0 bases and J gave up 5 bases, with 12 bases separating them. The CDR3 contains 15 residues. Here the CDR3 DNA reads TGTGCCAGCAGCGTAGCCCCACAAGTCCACAATGAGCAGTTCTTC. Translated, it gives CASSVAPQVHNEQFF.

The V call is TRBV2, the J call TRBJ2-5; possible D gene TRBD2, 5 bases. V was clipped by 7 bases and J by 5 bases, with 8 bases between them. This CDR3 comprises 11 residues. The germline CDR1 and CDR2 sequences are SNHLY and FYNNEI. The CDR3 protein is CASMSGETQYF. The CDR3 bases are TGTGCCAGCATGTCGGGGGAGACCCAGTACTTC. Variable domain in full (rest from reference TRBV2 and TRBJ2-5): EPEVTQTPSHQVTQMGQEVILRCVPISNHLYFYWYRQILGQKVEFLVSFYNNEISEKSEIFDDQFSVERPDGSNFTLKIRSTKLEDSAMYFCASMSGETQYFGPGTRLLVL.

The CDR3 coding sequence is TGTGCCAGCAGCTTAGCGCCAGGAGAAGCTTTCTTT. Encoded protein: CASSLAPGEAFF. The chain is built from TRBV7-2 and TRBJ1-1; no reliable D call. Germline CDR1 is SGHTA and CDR2 is FQGNSA. The V end lost 0 bases, the J end lost 8 bases, and 7 bases lay between the germline ends. CDR3 size: 12 residues.

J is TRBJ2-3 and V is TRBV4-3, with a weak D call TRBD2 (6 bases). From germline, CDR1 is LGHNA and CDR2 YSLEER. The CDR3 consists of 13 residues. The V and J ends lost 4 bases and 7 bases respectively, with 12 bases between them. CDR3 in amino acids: CASSPRDSHTQYF. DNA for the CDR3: TGCGCCAGCAGCCCTAGGGACTCCCATACGCAGTATTTT.

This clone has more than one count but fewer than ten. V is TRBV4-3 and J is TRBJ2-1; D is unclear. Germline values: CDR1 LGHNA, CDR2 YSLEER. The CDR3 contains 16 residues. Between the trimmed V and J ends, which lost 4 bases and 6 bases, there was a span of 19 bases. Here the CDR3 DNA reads TGCGCCAGCAGCCGAGACGACTCAGCAAGTTTCAATGAGCAGTTCTTC. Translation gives CASSRDDSASFNEQFF.

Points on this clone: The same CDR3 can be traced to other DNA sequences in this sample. CDR3 bases: TGTGCCTGGAGTGTCCGGCAGGAAGAGACCCAGTACTTC. Translated: CAWSVRQEETQYF. The chain recombines TRBV30 with TRBJ2-5; D is unclear. The CDR3 is 13 residues long. Germline values: CDR1 GTSNPN, CDR2 SVGIG (reference sequence). V lost 0 bases and J 3 bases, leaving 8 bases between the germline ends. The full variable domain, its missing parts supplied by reference TRBV30 and TRBJ2-5, is SQTIHQWPATLVQPVGSPLSLECTVEGTSNPNLYWYRQAAGRGLQLLFYSVGIGQISSEVPQNLSASRPQDRQFILSSKKLLLSDSGFYLCAWSVRQEETQYFGPGTRLLVL.

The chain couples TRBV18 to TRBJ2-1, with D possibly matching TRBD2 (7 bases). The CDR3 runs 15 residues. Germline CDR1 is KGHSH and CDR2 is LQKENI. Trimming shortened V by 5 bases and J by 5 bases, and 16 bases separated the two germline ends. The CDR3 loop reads CASSGARGQNNEQFF. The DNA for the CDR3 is TGTGCCAGCTCAGGTGCGCGGGGGCAAAACAATGAGCAGTTCTTC.

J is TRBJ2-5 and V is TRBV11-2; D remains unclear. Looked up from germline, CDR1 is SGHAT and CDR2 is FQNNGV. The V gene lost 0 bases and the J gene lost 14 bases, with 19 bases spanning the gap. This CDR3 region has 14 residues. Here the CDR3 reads CASSLDPAPMGIYF. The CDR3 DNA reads TGTGCCAGCAGCTTAGATCCCGCTCCTATGGGGATTTACTTC.

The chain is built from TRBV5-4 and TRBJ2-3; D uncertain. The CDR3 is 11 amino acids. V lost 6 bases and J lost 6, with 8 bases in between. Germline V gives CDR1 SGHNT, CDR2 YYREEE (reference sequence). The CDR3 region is CASTISDTQYF. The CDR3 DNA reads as TGTGCCAGCACCATAAGCGATACGCAGTATTTT.

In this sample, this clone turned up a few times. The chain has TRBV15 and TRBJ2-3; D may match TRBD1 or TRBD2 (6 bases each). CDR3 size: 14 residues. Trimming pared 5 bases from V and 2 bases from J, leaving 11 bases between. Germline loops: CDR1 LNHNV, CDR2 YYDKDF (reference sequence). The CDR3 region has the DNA TGTGCCACCAGCCGGGGGCAGGACACAGATACGCAGTATTTT. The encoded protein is CATSRGQDTDTQYF.